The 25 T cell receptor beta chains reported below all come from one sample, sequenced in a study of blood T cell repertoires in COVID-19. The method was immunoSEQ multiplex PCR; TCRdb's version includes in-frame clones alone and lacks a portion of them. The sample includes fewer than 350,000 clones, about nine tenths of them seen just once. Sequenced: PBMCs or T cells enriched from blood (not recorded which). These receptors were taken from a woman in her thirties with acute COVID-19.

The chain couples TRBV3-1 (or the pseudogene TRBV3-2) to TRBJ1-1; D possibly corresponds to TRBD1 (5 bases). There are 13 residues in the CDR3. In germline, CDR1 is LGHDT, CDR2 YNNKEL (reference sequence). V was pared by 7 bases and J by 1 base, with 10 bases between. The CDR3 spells CASILQGNTEAFF. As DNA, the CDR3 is TGTGCCAGCATCTTGCAGGGGAACACTGAAGCTTTCTTT.

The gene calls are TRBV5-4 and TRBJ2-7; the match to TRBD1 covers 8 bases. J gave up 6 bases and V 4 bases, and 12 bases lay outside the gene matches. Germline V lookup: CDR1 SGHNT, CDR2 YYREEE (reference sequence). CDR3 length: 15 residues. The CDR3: CASSLGQGQEGEQYF. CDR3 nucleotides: TGTGCCAGCAGCCTTGGACAGGGTCAGGAGGGCGAGCAGTACTTC.

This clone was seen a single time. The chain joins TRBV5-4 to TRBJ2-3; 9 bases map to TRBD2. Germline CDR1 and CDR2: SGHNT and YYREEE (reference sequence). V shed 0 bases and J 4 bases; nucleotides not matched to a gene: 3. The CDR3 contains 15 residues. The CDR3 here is CASSLGLAAADTQYF. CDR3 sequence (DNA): TGTGCCAGCAGCTTGGGACTAGCGGCGGCAGATACGCAGTATTTT.

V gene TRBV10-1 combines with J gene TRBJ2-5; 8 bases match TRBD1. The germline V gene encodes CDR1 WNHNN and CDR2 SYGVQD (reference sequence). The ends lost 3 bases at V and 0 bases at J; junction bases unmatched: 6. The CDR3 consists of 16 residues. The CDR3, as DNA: TGCGCCAGCAGTGAACGGACAGGGCAGTACCAAGAGACCCAGTACTTC. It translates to CASSERTGQYQETQYF.

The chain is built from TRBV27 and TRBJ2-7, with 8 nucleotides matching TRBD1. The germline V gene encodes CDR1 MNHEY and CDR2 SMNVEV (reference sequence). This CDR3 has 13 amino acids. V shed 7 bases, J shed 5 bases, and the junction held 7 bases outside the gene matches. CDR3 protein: CASMETGGNEQYF. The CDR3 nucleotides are TGTGCCAGCATGGAAACAGGGGGGAACGAGCAGTACTTC.

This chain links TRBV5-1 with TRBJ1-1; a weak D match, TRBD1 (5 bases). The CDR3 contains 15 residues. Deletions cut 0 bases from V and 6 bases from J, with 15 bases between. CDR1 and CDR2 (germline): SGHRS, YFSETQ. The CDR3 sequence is CASSLASGMIAEAFF. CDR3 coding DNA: TGCGCCAGCAGCTTGGCCTCAGGGATGATCGCTGAAGCTTTCTTT.

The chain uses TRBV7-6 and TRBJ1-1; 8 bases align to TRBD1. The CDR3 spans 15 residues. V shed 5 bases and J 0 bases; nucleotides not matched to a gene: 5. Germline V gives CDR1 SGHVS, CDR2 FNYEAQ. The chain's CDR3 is CASSPRQGLNTEAFF. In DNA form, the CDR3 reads TGTGCCAGCAGCCCGCGACAGGGGTTGAACACTGAAGCTTTCTTT.

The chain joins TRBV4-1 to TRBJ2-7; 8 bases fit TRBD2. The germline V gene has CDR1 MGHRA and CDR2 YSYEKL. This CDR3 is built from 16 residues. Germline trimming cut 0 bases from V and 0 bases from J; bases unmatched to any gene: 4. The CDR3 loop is CASSQEREGFSYEQYF. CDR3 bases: TGCGCCAGCAGCCAAGAACGGGAGGGTTTCTCCTACGAGCAGTACTTC.

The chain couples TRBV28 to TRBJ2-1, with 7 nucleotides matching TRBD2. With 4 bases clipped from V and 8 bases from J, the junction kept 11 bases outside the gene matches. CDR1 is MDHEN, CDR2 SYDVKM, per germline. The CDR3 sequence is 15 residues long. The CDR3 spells CASSSPPGAGDEQFF. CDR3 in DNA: TGTGCCAGCAGTTCTCCCCCCGGGGCGGGAGATGAGCAGTTCTTC.

CDR3 bases: TGTGCCAGTACCCAGACAGGGGGCGCTTGGACTGAAGCTTTCTTT. Amino acids: CASTQTGGAWTEAFF. This chain links TRBV19 with TRBJ1-1; TRBD1 agrees at 10 bases. Per germline, CDR1 LNHDA and CDR2 SQIVND (reference sequence). V dropped 7 bases and J dropped 5; count of bases not matched to a gene: 10. This CDR3 region has 15 residues.

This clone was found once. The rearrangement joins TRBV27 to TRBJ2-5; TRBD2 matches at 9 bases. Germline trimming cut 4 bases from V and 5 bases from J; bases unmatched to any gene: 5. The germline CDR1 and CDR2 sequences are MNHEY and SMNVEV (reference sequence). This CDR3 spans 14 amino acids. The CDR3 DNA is TGTGCCAGCAGTTCCGGACTAGCGCGTGAGACCCAGTACTTC. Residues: CASSSGLARETQYF.

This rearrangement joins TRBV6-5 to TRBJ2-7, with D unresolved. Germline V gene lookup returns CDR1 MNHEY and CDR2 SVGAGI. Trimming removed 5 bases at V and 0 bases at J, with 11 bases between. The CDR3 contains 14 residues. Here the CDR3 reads CASSPQFSSYEQYF. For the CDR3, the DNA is TGTGCCAGCAGTCCACAGTTCAGCTCCTACGAGCAGTACTTC.

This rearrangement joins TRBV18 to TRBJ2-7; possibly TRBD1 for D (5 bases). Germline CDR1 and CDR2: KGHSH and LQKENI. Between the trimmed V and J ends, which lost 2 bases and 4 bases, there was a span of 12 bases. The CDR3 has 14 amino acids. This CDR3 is CASSPRGPRYEQYF. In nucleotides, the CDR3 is TGTGCCAGCTCACCAAGGGGCCCCCGGTACGAGCAGTACTTC.

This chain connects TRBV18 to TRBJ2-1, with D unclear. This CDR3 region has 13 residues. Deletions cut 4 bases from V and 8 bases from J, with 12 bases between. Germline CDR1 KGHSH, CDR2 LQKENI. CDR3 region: CASSLLDQDEQFF. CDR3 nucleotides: TGTGCCAGCTCACTACTCGACCAGGATGAGCAGTTCTTC.

DNA for the CDR3: TGTGCCAGCAGTGAACATTTACAGGTCGCGGGAGCGGGGGGGGAGCAGTACTTC. This translates into CASSEHLQVAGAGGEQYF. V gene TRBV25-1 combines with J gene TRBJ2-7; 10 bases are shared with TRBD2. The CDR3 runs to 18 residues. Germline V gene sequence: CDR1 MGHDK, CDR2 SYGVNS. The junction had 17 bases not matched to a gene; V was cut back by 2 bases and J by 7 bases.

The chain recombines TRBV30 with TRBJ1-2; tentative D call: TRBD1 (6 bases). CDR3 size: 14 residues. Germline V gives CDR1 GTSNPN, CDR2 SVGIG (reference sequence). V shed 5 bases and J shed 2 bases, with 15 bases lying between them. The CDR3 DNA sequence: TGTGCCTGGGTGACAGGTGCTGCAAACTATGGCTACACCTTC. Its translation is CAWVTGAANYGYTF.

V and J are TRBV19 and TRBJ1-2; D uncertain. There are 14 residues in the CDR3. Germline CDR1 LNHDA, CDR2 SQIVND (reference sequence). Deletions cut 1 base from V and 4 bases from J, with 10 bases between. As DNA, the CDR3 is TGTGCCAGTAGTATAGCAAACTCTGCCTATGGCTACACCTTC. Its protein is CASSIANSAYGYTF.

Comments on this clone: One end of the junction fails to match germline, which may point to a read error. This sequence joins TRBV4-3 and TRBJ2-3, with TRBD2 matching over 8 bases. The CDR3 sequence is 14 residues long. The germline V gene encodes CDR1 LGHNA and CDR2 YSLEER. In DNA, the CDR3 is TGCGCCAGCAGCCAAAGGACTAGCAGAGATACGCAGTATTTT. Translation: CASSQRTSRDTQYF.

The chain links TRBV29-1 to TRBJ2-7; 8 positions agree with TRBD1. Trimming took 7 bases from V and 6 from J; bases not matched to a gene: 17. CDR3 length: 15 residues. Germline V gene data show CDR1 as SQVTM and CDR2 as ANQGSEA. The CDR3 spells CSAPTRTGRKREQYF. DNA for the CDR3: TGCAGCGCTCCAACCCGGACAGGGAGGAAACGCGAGCAGTACTTC.

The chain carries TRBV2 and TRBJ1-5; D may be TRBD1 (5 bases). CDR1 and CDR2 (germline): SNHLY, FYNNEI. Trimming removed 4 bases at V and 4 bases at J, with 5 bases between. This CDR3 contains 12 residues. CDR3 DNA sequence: TGTGCCAGCAGTGGACAGAATCAGCCCCAGCATTTT. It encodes CASSGQNQPQHF.

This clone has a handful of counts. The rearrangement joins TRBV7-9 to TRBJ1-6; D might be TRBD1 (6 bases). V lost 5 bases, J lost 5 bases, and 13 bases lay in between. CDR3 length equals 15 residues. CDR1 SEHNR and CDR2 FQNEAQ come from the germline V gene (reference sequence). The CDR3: CASSPWAGDNSPLHF. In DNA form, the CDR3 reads TGTGCCAGCAGCCCTTGGGCAGGGGATAATTCACCCCTCCACTTT.

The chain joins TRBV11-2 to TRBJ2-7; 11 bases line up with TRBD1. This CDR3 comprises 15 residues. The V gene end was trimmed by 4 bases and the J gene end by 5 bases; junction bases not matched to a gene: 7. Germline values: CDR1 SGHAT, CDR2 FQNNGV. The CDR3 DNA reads TGTGCCAGCAGCTCGATCGGGACAGGGGGTCACGAGCAGTACTTC. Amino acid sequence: CASSSIGTGGHEQYF.

The CDR3 region has the DNA TGTGCCAGCAGCCCGGGACTAGCGGCACAAGAGACCCAGTACTTC. Protein sequence: CASSPGLAAQETQYF. This sequence joins TRBV9 and TRBJ2-5, with 11 bases lining up with TRBD2. Unmatched junction bases numbered 4, after V lost 4 bases and J lost 2 bases. Per the germline V gene, CDR1 is SGDLS and CDR2 is YYNGEE. This CDR3 has 15 residues.

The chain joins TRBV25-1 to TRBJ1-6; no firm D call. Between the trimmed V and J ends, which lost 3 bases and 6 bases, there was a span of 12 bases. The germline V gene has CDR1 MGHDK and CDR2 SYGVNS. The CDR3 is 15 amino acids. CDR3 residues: CASSEVGTANSPLHF. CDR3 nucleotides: TGTGCCAGCAGTGAGGTGGGCACAGCTAATTCACCCCTCCACTTT.

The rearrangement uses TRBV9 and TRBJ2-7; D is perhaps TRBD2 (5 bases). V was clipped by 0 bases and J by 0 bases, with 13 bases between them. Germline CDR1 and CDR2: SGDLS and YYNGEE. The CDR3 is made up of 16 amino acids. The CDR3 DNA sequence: TGTGCCAGCAGCGTAGAGGATCTAGCATCCTCCTACGAGCAGTACTTC. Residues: CASSVEDLASSYEQYF.